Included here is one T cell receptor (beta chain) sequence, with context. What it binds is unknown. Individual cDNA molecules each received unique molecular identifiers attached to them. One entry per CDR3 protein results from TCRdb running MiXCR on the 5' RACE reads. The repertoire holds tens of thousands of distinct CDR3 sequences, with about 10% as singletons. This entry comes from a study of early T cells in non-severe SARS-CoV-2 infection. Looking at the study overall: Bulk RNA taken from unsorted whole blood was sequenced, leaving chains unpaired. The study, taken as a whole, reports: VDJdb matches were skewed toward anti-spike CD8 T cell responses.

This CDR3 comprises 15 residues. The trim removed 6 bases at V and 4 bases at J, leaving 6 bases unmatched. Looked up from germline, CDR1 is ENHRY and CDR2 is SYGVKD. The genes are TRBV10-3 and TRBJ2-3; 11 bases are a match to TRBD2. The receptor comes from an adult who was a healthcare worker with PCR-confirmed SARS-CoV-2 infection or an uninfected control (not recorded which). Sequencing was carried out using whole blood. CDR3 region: CAISIAGGPSDTQYF. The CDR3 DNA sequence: TGTGCCATCAGCATAGCGGGAGGGCCCTCAGATACGCAGTATTTT.